This TCR beta chain was retrieved from a study of T cell repertoires in cytomegalovirus infection. TCRdb reprocessed the reads with MiXCR, giving one entry per CDR3 protein. Among fewer than 200,000 distinct CDR3 sequences listed, roughly an eighth were seen once. V dropped 4 bases and J dropped 0 bases, with 7 bases sitting between them. The CDR3 sequence is 13 residues long. Germline CDR1 and CDR2: SQVTM and ANQGSEA. The specimen was PBMCs. The chain carries TRBV29-1 and TRBJ1-5; D not resolved. The receptor was derived from a human donor in good health (CMV status not recorded). Some clones in this sample may be carry-over from other donors' samples. The CDR3 region is CSVGTASNQPQHF. The CDR3 DNA reads as TGCAGCGTTGGGACGGCTAGCAATCAGCCCCAGCATTTT.